These 24 T cell receptor beta chains originate from one sample sequenced in a study of T cells after yellow fever vaccination. TCRdb called the 5' RACE reads again in MiXCR, with one record for every CDR3 protein. The table shows a few hundred thousand distinct CDR3 sequences, with 5.2% occurring only once. Sequenced here: CD4+ T cells sorted from PBMCs, sampled on the day of the yellow fever booster vaccination. Every receptor here comes from a man between 18 and 29 years old who received the YFV17D yellow fever vaccine.

The chain has TRBV6-2 or TRBV6-3 and TRBJ2-5; possible D gene TRBD1, 6 bases. The V end lost 6 bases, the J end lost 1 base, and 15 bases lay between the germline ends. CDR3 length: 15 amino acids. CDR1 MNHEY and CDR2 SVGEGT come from the germline V gene. This chain's CDR3 is CASRSLTGFQETQYF. The CDR3 DNA sequence: TGTGCCAGCAGATCACTTACAGGGTTCCAAGAGACCCAGTACTTC.

This clonotype has at least ten counts. The rearrangement uses TRBV19 and TRBJ2-2; unclear D gene. V was trimmed by 6 bases and J by 4 bases, leaving 15 bases between them. This CDR3 is 15 amino acids long. Per germline, CDR1 LNHDA and CDR2 SQIVND (reference sequence). The CDR3 loop reads CASRYRLASTGELFF. CDR3 sequence (DNA): TGTGCCAGTAGATATAGGTTGGCGAGCACCGGGGAGCTGTTTTTT.

This clonotype appeared many times. The chain combines TRBV7-9 with TRBJ1-1; D unclear. Germline CDR1 is SEHNR and CDR2 is FQNEAQ (reference sequence). V lost 6 bases and J 4 bases, leaving 12 bases between the germline ends. The CDR3 covers 13 residues. CDR3 bases: TGTGCCAGCAGTCTAGAGGGAGGCACTGAAGCTTTCTTT. The encoded protein is CASSLEGGTEAFF.

This clonotype was detected only a few times. The J gene is TRBJ1-3, the V gene TRBV3-1; tentatively, D is TRBD1 (6 bases). Trimming cost V 2 bases and J 0 bases, with 11 bases left between them. This CDR3 is built from 16 residues. Germline loops: CDR1 LGHDT, CDR2 YNNKEL (reference sequence). CDR3 sequence (DNA): TGTGCCAGCAGCCAACCGACAGGCAGCTCTGGAAACACCATATATTTT. This gives the protein CASSQPTGSSGNTIYF.

This clonotype came up many times. The genes are TRBV5-1 and TRBJ1-1; D is perhaps TRBD1 (5 bases). V was shortened by 5 bases and J by 3 bases, with 17 bases between the two germline ends. The V gene's germline CDR1 is SGHRS and CDR2 YFSETQ. CDR3 length: 15 amino acids. CDR3 in DNA: TGCGCCAGCAGTCGAAGGGGCGTGTCGGACACTGAAGCTTTCTTT. Translated, it gives CASSRRGVSDTEAFF. Full variable domain (outside the CDR3, taken from reference TRBV5-1 and TRBJ1-1): KAGVTQTPRYLIKTRGQQVTLSCSPISGHRSVSWYQQTPGQGLQFLFEYFSETQRNKGNFPGRFSGRQFSNSRSEMNVSTLELGDSALYLCASSRRGVSDTEAFFGQGTRLTVV.

This clonotype was picked up many times. The chain is built from TRBV10-3 and TRBJ1-2; no definite D call. The ends were cut back, 9 bases at V and 4 bases at J, with 12 bases in the middle. CDR1 and CDR2 (germline): ENHRY, SYGVKD. This CDR3 is built from 12 residues. This chain's CDR3 is CAMLDDFYGYTF. In DNA form, the CDR3 reads TGTGCCATGCTAGACGACTTCTATGGCTACACCTTC.

This clonotype came up a few times. The V gene is TRBV18, the J gene TRBJ2-2; 8 nucleotides line up with TRBD2. V shed 0 bases and J 1 base; nucleotides not matched to a gene: 1. This CDR3 has 16 amino acids. Per the germline V gene, CDR1 is KGHSH and CDR2 is LQKENI. CDR3 sequence: CASSPPLAGNTGELFF. In DNA form, the CDR3 reads TGTGCCAGCTCACCACCGCTAGCGGGGAACACCGGGGAGCTGTTTTTT.

This clonotype was seen ten or more times. The genes are TRBV7-9 and TRBJ1-2, with D uncertain. Germline V gene sequence: CDR1 SEHNR, CDR2 FQNEAQ (reference sequence). V was cut by 3 bases and J by 8 bases, with 10 bases left in between. The CDR3 is 12 residues long. The CDR3 DNA reads as TGTGCCAGCAGCTTCCAGTATCGGGGCTACACCTTC. Amino acid sequence: CASSFQYRGYTF.

This clonotype was seen more than once but under ten times. The chain couples TRBV5-1 to TRBJ2-5; perhaps D is TRBD1 or TRBD2 (5 bases each). CDR1 is SGHRS and CDR2 is YFSETQ in the germline V gene. The CDR3 has 13 amino acids. The V end lost 7 bases, the J end lost 5 bases, and 15 bases lay between the germline ends. As DNA, the CDR3 is TGCGCCAGCTCCTTGGGGGTCCCCGAGACCCAGTACTTC. The encoded protein is CASSLGVPETQYF. Full variable domain (missing parts from reference TRBV5-1 and TRBJ2-5): KAGVTQTPRYLIKTRGQQVTLSCSPISGHRSVSWYQQTPGQGLQFLFEYFSETQRNKGNFPGRFSGRQFSNSRSEMNVSTLELGDSALYLCASSLGVPETQYFGPGTRLLVL.

This clonotype was seen ten or more times. The chain employs TRBV4-1 and TRBJ1-2; D is possibly TRBD1 (5 bases). Germline V CDR1 and CDR2: MGHRA, YSYEKL. The CDR3 is 12 residues long. The V gene lost 4 bases and the J gene lost 7 bases, with 10 bases spanning the gap. The CDR3 DNA sequence: TGCGCCAGCAGCCCAGGGTTAAGTGGCTACACCTTC. This codes for CASSPGLSGYTF.

This clonotype was seen many times. The chain recombines TRBV10-3 with TRBJ1-4; D gene ambiguous. This CDR3 contains 12 residues. The V gene lost 1 base and the J gene lost 8 bases, with 5 bases spanning the gap. Looked up from germline, CDR1 is ENHRY and CDR2 is SYGVKD. CDR3 residues: CAISEYEEKLFF. The CDR3, as DNA: TGTGCCATCAGTGAGTACGAGGAAAAACTGTTTTTT.

The chain links TRBV12-3 or TRBV12-4 to TRBJ1-4; D unresolved. V was pared by 4 bases and J by 7 bases, with 13 bases between. CDR3 length: 14 amino acids. The chain's CDR3 is CASSSPVEGEKLFF. CDR3 coding DNA: TGTGCCAGCAGTTCCCCAGTTGAGGGTGAAAAACTGTTTTTT.

The chain joins TRBV5-1 to TRBJ1-1; weak D call: TRBD1 (5 bases). The CDR3 has 14 amino acids. The V gene's germline CDR1 is SGHRS and CDR2 YFSETQ. V dropped 3 bases and J dropped 2 bases, with 11 bases sitting between them. The CDR3 spells CASSSLDTNTEAFF. In nucleotides, the CDR3 is TGCGCCAGCAGCTCCCTGGACACAAACACTGAAGCTTTCTTT.

This clonotype was counted only a few times. V usage is TRBV20-1 and J usage is TRBJ2-5, with D perhaps matching TRBD2 (7 bases). Trimming shortened V by 7 bases and J by 5 bases, and 17 bases separated the two germline ends. This CDR3 has 13 amino acids. In germline, CDR1 is DFQATT, CDR2 SNEGSKA (reference sequence). CDR3 sequence (DNA): TGCAGTGGGGGGGGAACAGGGATGGAGACCCAGTACTTC. Encoded protein: CSGGGTGMETQYF.

The chain uses TRBV7-2 and TRBJ1-1; tentatively, D is TRBD1 (6 bases). Trimming stripped 2 bases from V and 4 bases from J, with 14 bases between. The CDR3 consists of 15 residues. Germline values: CDR1 SGHTA, CDR2 FQGNSA. CDR3 loop: CASSLSQGWSTEAFF. The CDR3 DNA is TGTGCCAGCAGCTTATCTCAGGGGTGGAGCACTGAAGCTTTCTTT.

V usage is TRBV5-1 and J usage is TRBJ2-5, with D possibly TRBD1 on 6 matching bases. CDR3 length: 15 residues. Germline-derived CDR1 and CDR2 are SGHRS and YFSETQ. V lost 3 bases to trimming and J lost 4 bases, with 16 bases between them. The CDR3 region has the DNA TGCGCCAGCAGCTACGGGACAATCGGCGGAGAGACCCAGTACTTC. As protein: CASSYGTIGGETQYF.

CDR3 loop: CASSQDSAARSEAFF. CDR3 nucleotides: TGTGCCAGCAGCCAAGATTCAGCGGCCAGATCCGAAGCTTTCTTT. This chain joins TRBV4-2 and TRBJ1-1; D call uncertain. The CDR3 spans 15 residues. Trimming left V 0 bases short and J 8 bases short, with 16 bases between. Germline values: CDR1 LGHNA, CDR2 YNFKEQ.

The chain couples TRBV11-2 to TRBJ1-1, with D unclear. V was shortened by 0 bases and J by 5 bases, with 16 bases between the two germline ends. From germline, CDR1 is SGHAT and CDR2 FQNNGV. The CDR3 sequence is 16 residues long. CDR3 nucleotides: TGTGCCAGCAGCTTAGACGCTCCCGGGTCGGGAACTGAAGCTTTCTTT. As protein: CASSLDAPGSGTEAFF.

This clonotype was detected only a few times. The V gene is TRBV23-1, the J gene TRBJ2-1, with D possibly being TRBD2 (8 bases). TRBV23-1 is marked as an open reading frame, function uncertain. V lost 4 bases, J lost 2 bases, and 33 bases lay in between. This CDR3 contains 22 residues. The CDR3, as DNA: TGCGCCAGCAGTCTAGCCGGGACAGACGTGAAAAGTGCGGGGGGACCCTACAATGAGCAGTTCTTC. It specifies CASSLAGTDVKSAGGPYNEQFF.

This sequence joins TRBV20-1 and TRBJ2-1; either TRBD1 or TRBD2 may fit D (5 bases each). Per the germline V gene, CDR1 is DFQATT and CDR2 is SNEGSKA (reference sequence). V was cut by 1 base and J by 9 bases, with 7 bases left in between. The CDR3 contains 11 residues. CDR3 sequence (DNA): TGCAGTGCTAGAGGGGGGAGTGAGCAGTTCTTC. Its translation is CSARGGSEQFF.

This clonotype was seen repeatedly, ten times or more. The chain employs TRBV9 and TRBJ2-5; D possibly corresponds to TRBD2 (5 bases). The ends were cut back, 0 bases at V and 4 bases at J, with 13 bases in the middle. The CDR3 has 15 amino acids. The germline gives CDR1 SGDLS, CDR2 YYNGEE. The chain's CDR3 is CASSVDEGELETQYF. The CDR3 DNA reads TGTGCCAGCAGCGTAGATGAGGGTGAATTAGAGACCCAGTACTTC.

This clonotype was seen many times. The chain recombines TRBV7-2 with TRBJ2-7; D is perhaps TRBD2 (5 bases). Trimming stripped 0 bases from V and 2 bases from J, with 8 bases between. This CDR3 spans 14 amino acids. Germline V gives CDR1 SGHTA, CDR2 FQGNSA. This CDR3 reads CASSLAGNPYEQYV. In nucleotides, the CDR3 is TGTGCCAGCAGCTTAGCCGGGAACCCCTACGAGCAGTACGTC.

V is TRBV5-5 and J is TRBJ1-5; 9 bases fit TRBD1. The J segment lost 7 bases and the V segment lost 2 bases, leaving 4 bases of the junction unmatched. This CDR3 spans 14 amino acids. The germline V gene has CDR1 SGHKS and CDR2 YYEKEE (reference sequence). The CDR3 DNA reads as TGTGCCAGCAGCTTACAGGGGGCAAGGCAGCCCCAGCATTTT. It is translated as CASSLQGARQPQHF.

The V call is TRBV5-1, the J call TRBJ2-5; TRBD1 or TRBD2 may be the D gene (5 bases each). The CDR3 length is 14 residues. The germline V gene encodes CDR1 SGHRS and CDR2 YFSETQ. The germline V and J ends were trimmed by 1 base and 5 bases, with 12 bases remaining between them. CDR3 protein: CASSLFSGTETQYF. CDR3 DNA sequence: TGCGCCAGCAGCTTGTTTTCAGGGACGGAGACCCAGTACTTC.